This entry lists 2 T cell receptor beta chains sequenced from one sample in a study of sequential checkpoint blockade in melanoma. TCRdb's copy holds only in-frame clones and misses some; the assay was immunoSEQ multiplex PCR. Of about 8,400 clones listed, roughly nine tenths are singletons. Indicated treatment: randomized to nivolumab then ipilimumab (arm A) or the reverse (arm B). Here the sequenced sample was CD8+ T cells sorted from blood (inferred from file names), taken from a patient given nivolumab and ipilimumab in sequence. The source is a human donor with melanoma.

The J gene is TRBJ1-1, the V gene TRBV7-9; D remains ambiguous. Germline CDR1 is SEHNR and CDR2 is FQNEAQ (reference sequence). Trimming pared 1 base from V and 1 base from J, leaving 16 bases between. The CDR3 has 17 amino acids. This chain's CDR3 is CASSLDGGSLGNTEAFF. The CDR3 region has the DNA TGTGCCAGCAGCTTAGATGGAGGGAGTCTCGGGAACACTGAAGCTTTCTTT.

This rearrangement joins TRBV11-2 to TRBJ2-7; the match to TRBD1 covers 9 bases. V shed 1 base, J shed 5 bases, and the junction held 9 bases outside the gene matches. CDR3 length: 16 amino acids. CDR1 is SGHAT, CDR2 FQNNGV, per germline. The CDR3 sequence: CASSLVNRGRIHEQYF. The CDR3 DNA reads TGTGCCAGCAGCTTAGTCAACAGGGGGCGCATCCACGAGCAGTACTTC.